This TCR beta chain was obtained from a study of T cell repertoires in cytomegalovirus infection. At the level of the study: Both CMV infection and a matching HLA type were indicated by public TCR beta signatures. Study-level findings and limits: Carriers of CMV plus the relevant HLA were identified by cumulative public TCR beta family frequency. The ex vivo response was dominated by HLA-C-restricted CMV-specific TCR beta clonotypes.

TCRdb used MiXCR to reprocess the reads, holding one entry per CDR3 protein. The sample includes 290,000 or so distinct CDR3 sequences, about 25% of them seen just once. Only a few counts were recorded for this clonotype. As yet, its antigen is unknown. The length of the CDR3 is 17 residues. Germline CDR1 is SGHAT and CDR2 is FQNNGV. V gave up 5 bases and J gave up 2 bases, with 21 bases separating them. The specimen was PBMCs. The chain employs TRBV11-2 and TRBJ1-2, with D possibly being TRBD1 (5 bases). The TCR was taken from a human donor in good health (CMV status not recorded). Some clones in this sample may be carry-over from other donors' samples. The CDR3 region is CASSPLTRRGTNYGYTF. The CDR3 DNA reads as TGTGCCAGCAGCCCACTCACCCGGAGAGGGACCAACTATGGCTACACCTTC.